This TCR beta chain was identified in a study of T cells in Graves' hyperthyroidism and ophthalmopathy. Study outcomes and limitations: Ophthalmopathy was identified by the model a median roughly 6.5 months ahead of onset. Among clonotypes expanded in thyroid above 0.001, most were also found in blood.

There are 17 residues in the CDR3. The germline CDR1 and CDR2 sequences are SGHAT and FQNNGV. Trimming cost V 5 bases and J 7 bases; bases outside gene matches: 11. It was RNA transcripts that yielded the amplified TCR beta CDR3 regions. In the first-round RT-PCR of the TCR CDR3, the HTBI primer set was used. TCRdb independently ran MiXCR on the multiplex PCR reads; one entry per CDR3 protein. The table shows 350,000 to 400,000 distinct CDR3 sequences, with around 18% occurring only once. Diagnoses used clinical symptoms, serum thyroxine and TRAb, thyroid ultrasound and orbital computed tomography. This clonotype was seen many times. The antigen is unknown.

The sequenced sample was blood. The clonotype was recovered from a young man with Graves' ophthalmopathy. V gene TRBV11-2 combines with J gene TRBJ2-4, with TRBD2 matching 13 bases. The CDR3 nucleotides read TGTGCCAGCAGCCCAATCGGGACTAGCGGGGTAGTGAACATTCAGTACTTC. It codes for CASSPIGTSGVVNIQYF.